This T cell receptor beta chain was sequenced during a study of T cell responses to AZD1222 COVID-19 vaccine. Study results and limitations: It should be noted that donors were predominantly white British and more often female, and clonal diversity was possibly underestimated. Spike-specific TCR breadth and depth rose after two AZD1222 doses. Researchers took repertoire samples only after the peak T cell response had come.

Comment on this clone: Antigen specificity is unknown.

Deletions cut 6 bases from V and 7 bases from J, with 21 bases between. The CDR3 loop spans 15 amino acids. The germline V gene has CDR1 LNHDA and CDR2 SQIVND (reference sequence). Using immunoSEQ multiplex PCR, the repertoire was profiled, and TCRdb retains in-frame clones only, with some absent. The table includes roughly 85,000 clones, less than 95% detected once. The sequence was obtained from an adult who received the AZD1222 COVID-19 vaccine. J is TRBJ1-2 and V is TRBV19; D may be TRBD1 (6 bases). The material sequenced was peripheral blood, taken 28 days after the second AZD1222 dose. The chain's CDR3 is CASRTQLAGAGGYTF. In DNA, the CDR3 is TGTGCCAGTAGGACCCAGTTGGCAGGGGCCGGTGGCTACACCTTC.